The subject of this entry is one T cell receptor (beta chain). Its matching antigen is unknown. The sample's treatment: oral pan-JAK inhibitor, 5-10 mg twice daily. The data are from a study of CD8+ T cells in alopecia areata. Study observations and caveats: In lesional scalp, particularly from alopecia totalis/universalis, clonality was higher than in normal scalp.

V dropped 7 bases and J dropped 0 bases, with 13 bases sitting between them. The CDR3 runs to 14 residues. Germline assignment: CDR1 SQVTM and CDR2 ANQGSEA. Reverse transcription of extracted RNA yielded cDNA, which provided the sequencing template. Profiling relied on immunoSEQ multiplex PCR, and the TCRdb table lists in-frame clones only, not all of them. The repertoire has over 90,000 clones, 85% to 90% of them found once; the top ten carry approximately 10%. This TCR was sampled from a human donor with alopecia areata. The chain links TRBV29-1 to TRBJ1-3, with a tentative D call TRBD1 (5 bases). The sequenced sample was CD8+ T cells sorted from blood, obtained at approximately week 34, from a patient treated with tofacitinib. The CDR3 DNA reads TGCAGCGCCCCCGACAGTTCCTCTGGAAACACCATATATTTT. Residues: CSAPDSSSGNTIYF. Using reference TRBV29-1 and TRBJ1-3 for the parts outside the CDR3, the full variable domain is SAVISQKPSRDICQRGTSLTIQCQVDSQVTMMFWYRQQPGQSLTLIATANQGSEATYESGFVIDKFPISRPNLTFSTLTVSNMSPEDSSIYLCSAPDSSSGNTIYFGEGSWLTVV.